These 9 T cell receptor beta chains originate from one sample sequenced in a study of cytomegalovirus exposure and HLA in healthy donors. The primer mix had 60 Vbeta and 13 Jbeta primers. This table comes from immunoSEQ multiplex PCR, and its TCRdb copy is limited to in-frame clones, with some not included. The table lists some 140,000 clones, 80% of them singletons. The sequenced material came from PBMCs. These receptors all come from a man under 40 in good health and CMV-seronegative.

The rearrangement joins TRBV28 to TRBJ2-7; 7 nucleotides agree with TRBD1. CDR1 is MDHEN, CDR2 SYDVKM, per germline. Germline trimming cut 6 bases from V and 7 bases from J; bases unmatched to any gene: 15. This CDR3 is built from 15 residues. CDR3 sequence: CASSPGAARGPEQYF. As DNA, the CDR3 is TGTGCCAGCAGCCCCGGGGCGGCAAGGGGGCCTGAGCAGTACTTC.

The chain is built from TRBV13 and TRBJ2-1, with a tentative D call TRBD2 (6 bases). Germline CDR1 and CDR2: PRHDT and FYEKMQ (reference sequence). CDR3 length equals 16 residues. Trimming stripped 5 bases from V and 7 bases from J, with 21 bases between. The CDR3 region is CASSTRFAGRDNEQFF. The DNA of the CDR3 is TGTGCCAGCAGCACCAGGTTCGCGGGGCGGGATAATGAGCAGTTCTTC. The full variable domain, in which reference TRBV13 and TRBJ2-1 provide the parts outside the CDR3, is AAGVIQSPRHLIKEKRETATLKCYPIPRHDTVYWYQQGPGQDPQFLISFYEKMQSDKGSIPDRFSAQQFSDYHSELNMSSLELGDSALYFCASSTRFAGRDNEQFFGPGTRLTVL.

The V and J genes are TRBV6-6 and TRBJ1-1; no firm D call. Trimming pared 5 bases from V and 6 bases from J, leaving 19 bases between. The CDR3 is 15 residues long. Germline V gives CDR1 MNHNY, CDR2 SVGAGI (reference sequence). CDR3 in amino acids: CASSKTVREMPEAFF. For the CDR3, the DNA is TGTGCCAGCAGTAAAACAGTCCGAGAGATGCCTGAAGCTTTCTTT.

Points on this clone: No DNA is shown, since the ends of the CDR3 on it are uncertain; the CDR3 is the one TCRdb lists. This chain connects TRBV29-1 to TRBJ1-1. The CDR3 adds up to 14 amino acids, both ends counted. Germline V CDR1 and CDR2: SQVTM, ANQGSEA. The CDR3 sequence is CSVSLDTEGEVAFF.

This clone was picked up one time. The chain employs TRBV30 and TRBJ1-1; D uncertain. The ends were cut back, 0 bases at V and 1 base at J, with 6 bases in the middle. The germline gives CDR1 GTSNPN, CDR2 SVGIG (reference sequence). CDR3 length equals 13 residues. The CDR3 reads CAWSVLSNTEAFF. The CDR3 DNA is TGTGCCTGGAGTGTACTCTCGAACACTGAAGCTTTCTTT.

This chain joins TRBV10-1 and TRBJ2-7; tentatively, D is TRBD2 (5 bases). This CDR3 is built from 15 residues. V was clipped by 4 bases and J by 3 bases, with 16 bases between them. Germline V gives CDR1 WNHNN, CDR2 SYGVQD (reference sequence). CDR3 amino acids: CASSVTGITVYEQYF. The CDR3 bases are TGCGCCAGCAGTGTAACGGGAATAACGGTCTACGAGCAGTACTTC.

In its sample, this clone was seen once. The chain has TRBV19 and TRBJ1-5; no clear D. CDR1 is LNHDA and CDR2 is SQIVND in the germline V gene (reference sequence). V dropped 1 base and J dropped 5 bases, with 12 bases sitting between them. This CDR3 region has 15 residues. The CDR3 spells CASSIVAGIHQPQHF. CDR3 DNA: TGTGCCAGTAGTATAGTTGCAGGAATCCATCAGCCCCAGCATTTT.

The chain employs TRBV4-1 and TRBJ2-1, with D unresolved. CDR1 is MGHRA, CDR2 YSYEKL, per germline. Trimming took off 0 bases at V and 7 bases at J, with 7 bases between the two ends. CDR3 size: 13 residues. The CDR3 DNA reads TGCGCCAGCAGCCAAGATCTCAGGAATGAGCAGTTCTTC. Encoded protein: CASSQDLRNEQFF.

This clone was recorded a few times. Other DNA variants within this sample encode the same CDR3. This chain uses TRBV29-1 with TRBJ1-1; D unresolved. With 7 bases removed from V and 2 bases from J, the gap between germline ends came to 5 bases. CDR1 and CDR2 (germline): SQVTM, ANQGSEA. There are 10 residues in the CDR3. CDR3 nucleotides: TGCAGCGCCAGTAACACTGAAGCTTTCTTT. This gives the protein CSASNTEAFF.